This T cell receptor beta chain came from a study of CD8+CD57+ T cells in acquired aplastic anemia. Study information: Each DNA sample taken from sorted CD4+ and CD8+ cells came to about 3 ug on average. Study-wide findings and caveats: Roughly 27 shared CD8+ CDR3s appeared highly expressed within patients' immunodominant clones. Patients versus controls showed no significant CD8+ Simpson's diversity difference.

Profiling that covered TCR beta VDJ and CDR3 relied on genomic DNA as its template. TCRdb used MiXCR to reprocess the reads, holding one entry per CDR3 protein. Here the sample spans 400,000 to 450,000 distinct CDR3 sequences, 65% to 80% being singletons. This clonotype has only a few counts. Antigen: not known. Germline V CDR1 and CDR2: LNHDA, SQIVND (reference sequence). This CDR3 spans 14 amino acids. Trimming removed 5 bases at V and 8 bases at J, with 15 bases between. This chain links TRBV19 with TRBJ1-4, with D possibly matching TRBD1 (6 bases). The receptor was derived from a human donor in good health, serving as a control. Input material: sorted CD4+, CD8+, or CD8+CD57+ T cells (not recorded which) from PBMCs. CDR3 in DNA: TGTGCCAGTAGTTCTACAGGGTTTGACGAAAAACTGTTTTTT. Its translation: CASSSTGFDEKLFF. Based on the CDR3 plus reference TRBV19 and TRBJ1-4, the full variable domain is DGGITQSPKYLFRKEGQNVTLSCEQNLNHDAMYWYRQDPGQGLRLIYYSQIVNDFQKGDIAEGYSVSREKKESFPLTVTSAQKNPTAFYLCASSSTGFDEKLFFGSGTQLSVL.